This is a list of T cell receptor beta chains from one sample in a study of blood T cell repertoires in COVID-19. Profiled with immunoSEQ multiplex PCR; TCRdb holds only in-frame clones, not every one. The table has 200,000 to 300,000 clones, approximately 78% seen once; the top ten hold 3.4%. Sequenced: peripheral blood. All receptors derive from a woman aged 18-30 years with acute or convalescent COVID-19. Each CDR3 is given with its conserved first and last residue. D genes are given only for firm matches.

D	length	V	J	CDR3
TRBD1	16	TRBV3-1/TRBV3-2	TRBJ2-2	CASSQENRGRTGELFF
-	17	TRBV28	TRBJ1-5	CASSSYPPNRAHQPQHF
TRBD1	12	TRBV30	TRBJ1-2	CAWSRGREGYTF
TRBD2	18	TRBV4-2	TRBJ2-6	CASSQETSGSAGANVLTF
-	17	TRBV9	TRBJ2-3	CASSAQTFFQITDTQYF
TRBD2	15	TRBV9	TRBJ2-5	CASSVVGTRRETQYF
-	14	TRBV15	TRBJ2-1	CATSRDRSAGEQFF
-	14	TRBV19	TRBJ1-5	CASSIGGYNQPQHF
TRBD1	14	TRBV5-1	TRBJ1-1	CASSGGTANTEAFF
TRBD1	18	TRBV13	TRBJ2-2	CASSRLAERGQKTGELFF
-	17	TRBV3-1/TRBV3-2	TRBJ2-2	CASSPLPRGGDTGELFF
TRBD1	14	TRBV2	TRBJ2-5	CASGRDRGEETQYF
TRBD2	16	TRBV7-2	TRBJ2-7	CASSSGGLAGIYEQYF
-	16	TRBV9	TRBJ2-4	CASSVGSIGAKNIQYF
TRBD1	15	TRBV7-9	TRBJ1-4	CASSLNIGGGEKLFF
-	9	TRBV12-3/TRBV12-4	TRBJ1-5	CASTGPQHF
TRBD1	19	TRBV18	TRBJ1-1	CASSRERYGTGRMNTEAFF
-	12	TRBV15	TRBJ2-1	CATSGRRGEQFF
TRBD1	15	TRBV30	TRBJ1-6	CAWRVGDRDHSPLHF
TRBD1	16	TRBV4-1	TRBJ2-7	CASSQDRGSPSYEQYF
TRBD1	17	TRBV6-1	TRBJ2-2	CASSEFPGTGATRELFF
-	15	TRBV18	TRBJ2-1	CASSPPLASYNEQFF
-	14	TRBV9	TRBJ1-1	CASSDGVTVSEAFF
TRBD1	15	TRBV11-2	TRBJ2-2	CASSLGDRESGELFF
-	15	TRBV3-1/TRBV3-2	TRBJ1-3	CASSQPRVLGNTIYF
TRBD1	16	TRBV5-8	TRBJ1-1	CASSLVGTGPGTEAFF
-	13	TRBV18	TRBJ2-2	CASSPQGTGELFF
TRBD1	17	TRBV28	TRBJ1-4	CASSLRGQGLSNEKLFF
-	13	TRBV6-5	TRBJ1-6	CASSRQGFSPLHF
TRBD2	17	TRBV20-1	TRBJ2-7	CSASMGPLAGGVGEQYF
-	15	TRBV7-8	TRBJ1-4	CASSLVGSTNEKLFF
TRBD1	19	TRBV27	TRBJ2-7	CASSPIRDRKSRPSYEQYF
-	15	TRBV7-2	TRBJ2-5	CASSLNGLAQETQYF
TRBD2	13	TRBV19	TRBJ2-1	CASRPGLVSEQFF
TRBD2	13	TRBV9	TRBJ2-7	CASSAGTSAEQYF
-	13	TRBV10-1	TRBJ1-1	CASSEGVNTEAFF
-	12	TRBV28	TRBJ1-1	CASGPAGTEAFF
-	13	TRBV4-3	TRBJ2-5	CASSLERRETQYF
-	15	TRBV27	TRBJ2-1	CASSLREISGNEQFF
TRBD2	18	TRBV2	TRBJ2-1	CASSEPGLAGGKRNEQFF
-	15	TRBV19	TRBJ2-1	CASSSFGGTYNEQFF
-	16	TRBV12-5	TRBJ2-2	CASGLGLHGVTGELFF
TRBD1	15	TRBV9	TRBJ1-2	CASSAPGQGDYGYTF
TRBD1	14	TRBV10-1	TRBJ2-2	CASSLYRGRGELFF
TRBD2	13	TRBV28	TRBJ2-7	CASSSGGRYEQYF
-	15	TRBV5-1	TRBJ2-2	CASSLVAGPTGELFF